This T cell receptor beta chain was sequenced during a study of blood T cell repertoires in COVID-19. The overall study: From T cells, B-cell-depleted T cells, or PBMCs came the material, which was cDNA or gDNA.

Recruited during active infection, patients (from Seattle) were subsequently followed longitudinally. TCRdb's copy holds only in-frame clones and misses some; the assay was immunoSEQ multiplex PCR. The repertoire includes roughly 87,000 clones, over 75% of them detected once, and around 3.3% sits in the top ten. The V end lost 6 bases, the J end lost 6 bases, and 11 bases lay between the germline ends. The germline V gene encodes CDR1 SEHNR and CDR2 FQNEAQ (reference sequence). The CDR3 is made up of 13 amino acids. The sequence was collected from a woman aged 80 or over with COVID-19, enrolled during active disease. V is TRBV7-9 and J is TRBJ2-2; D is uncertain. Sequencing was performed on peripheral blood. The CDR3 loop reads CASRYTSAGELFF. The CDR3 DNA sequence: TGTGCCAGCAGGTATACAAGCGCCGGGGAGCTGTTTTTT.